A single T cell receptor beta chain is shown here with its context. There is no known antigen for this receptor. The record has no base qualities; no much larger clone is one base away. Using the deep immunoSEQ assay, TCR CDR3 regions were amplified from genomic DNA by multiplex PCR. Extracted genomic DNA from each cell subset was spread evenly across all wells of several immunoSEQ 96-well plates, with each plate serving as a replicate. Each replicate PCR for sorted subsets received approximately 200 ng genomic DNA, equal to about 30,000 T cell genomes. Purified libraries were quantified with a Qubit 3.0 fluorometer, sized on a Bioanalyzer 2100, and re-quantified with the KAPA Library Quantification kit. Every immunoSEQ 96-well plate was sequenced on a dedicated single-read 150-cycle Illumina NextSeq 550 flow cell. The source study handled its data this way. Because the immunoSEQ output included only junctional sequences and no quality scores, the filtering could not be the same as the filtering used for full-length reads. To assign V/J genes and CDR3, sequences were annotated against IMGT germline references using PyIR, a Python wrapper for IgBLAST v1.9. Any read was removed if the V/J assignment was weak (E-value above 1e-6), the CDR3 was missing, or the read contained stop codons, out-of-frame junctions, or ambiguous translated residues. A V3J clonotype was defined by an identical inferred V gene, J gene, and CDR3 amino acid sequence. Percentage overlap between repertoires was computed as shared unique clonotypes divided by the size of the smaller repertoire. RTK rarefaction, the Chao1 estimator, and Recon v2.1 estimates of unobserved clonotypes were used to assess repertoire richness. For all TCRbeta clonotypes obtained by the gDNA method from a handful of donors, generation probabilities were computed with OLGA. TCRdb mirrors the immuneACCESS table, restricted to in-frame sequences. Some clones are absent from its copies; in checked studies, under half trace to an unresolved V gene, and the reason for the others is unknown. Clonal size and the V and J genes are those of that table, whereas D and trimming came from the DNA. Counted in this sample were about 2 million clones; about 95% of them appeared once. The top ten clonotypes cover about 1.1% of the sample.

This entry comes from a study of shared clonotypes between healthy human individuals (TCRdb year 2020). For the wider study: The cohort comprised a couple of women and three men aged 18 to 49 years. To increase sequencing depth and limit assay-specific biases, different laboratories used diverse techniques to prepare libraries and sequence TCR repertoires. The study deeply sequenced blood TCR repertoires of 5 or 6 healthy adults to estimate repertoire size and the extent of clonotype sharing between individuals. Between about 0.8 and 9 billion PBMCs per donor were obtained by leukapheresis. Per donor, three plates each were used for CD4 naive and CD4 memory, two for CD8 naive, and one for CD8 memory.

The CDR3 runs 13 residues from the cysteine to the phenylalanine. The entry retains the CDR3 DNA only, 39 bases that are in frame from base 1. V is shortened by 4 bases, J by 10 bases, and the region joining them spans 14 bases. Based on the germline V gene, the CDR1 and CDR2 sequences are ENHRY and SYGVKD. CD8 naive samples were CD45RO-negative cells positively selected for CCR7, giving a CD45RA+CCR7+ population that excluded TemRA cells. The donors were healthy, HIV-negative adults who had no recently reported acute infections or vaccinations. All donors were Caucasian adults living in Nashville, Tennessee, USA. Blood was collected by leukapheresis, and PBMCs were isolated by Ficoll-Histopaque density gradient centrifugation and then cryopreserved in liquid nitrogen vapor phase. Analytical flow cytometry was used to check the purity and quantity of every magnetically sorted T cell population. Genomic DNA was isolated from each sorted fraction and quantified by UV absorbance on a Nanodrop 2000c.

General study outcomes and caveats: Compared with non-shared clonotypes, the clonotypes found in all four sorted-subset donors had higher generation probabilities. Based on pairwise subsampling, the degree of clonotype sharing among donors was expected to be affected by sequencing depth. When a handful of donors were compared, the shared fraction of clonotypes was about 5% for naive CD4, over 3% for naive CD8, roughly 2.5% for memory CD4, and roughly 0.4% for memory CD8. Larger estimated clonotype richness was generally found for naive subsets than for memory subsets. Sampling was restricted to blood, and TCR repertoires in tissue are likely to differ from TCR repertoires in blood. Because the study included only a small number of donors, the genetic and exposure-history diversity represented was limited. Incomplete sequencing was indicated by rarefaction of sorted-subset datasets, despite the large sequencing depth.

Specimen: naive CD8+ T cells sorted from blood. Reading the label with the study, this specimen's cell subset or site is: CD45RA+CCR7+. The TCR comes from a man aged 18 to 29 in good health. This chain is built from TRBV10-3 and TRBJ2-1; the D gene is perhaps TRBD2, on 5 matching bases. The CDR3 region reads CAISVIASGEQFF. The DNA is TGTGCCATCAGTGTGATAGCCAGCGGCGAGCAGTTCTTC.